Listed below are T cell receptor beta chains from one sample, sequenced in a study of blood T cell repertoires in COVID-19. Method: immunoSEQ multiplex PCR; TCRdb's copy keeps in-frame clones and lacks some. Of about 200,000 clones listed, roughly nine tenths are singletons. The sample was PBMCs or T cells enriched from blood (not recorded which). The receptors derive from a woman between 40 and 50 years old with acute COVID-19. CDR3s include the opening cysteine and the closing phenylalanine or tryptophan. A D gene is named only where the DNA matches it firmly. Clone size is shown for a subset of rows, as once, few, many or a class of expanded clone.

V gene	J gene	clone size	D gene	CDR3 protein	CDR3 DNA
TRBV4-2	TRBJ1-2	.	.	CASSQDQLQGQNYGYTF	TGTGCCAGCAGCCAAGATCAGTTGCAGGGGCAGAACTATGGCTACACCTTC
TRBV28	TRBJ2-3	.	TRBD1	CASRGQGGGDTQYF	TGTGCCAGCAGAGGACAGGGTGGTGGAGATACGCAGTATTTT
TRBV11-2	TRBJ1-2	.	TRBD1	CASRRSGTGRIYTF	TGTGCCAGCAGACGCTCCGGGACAGGACGAATCTACACCTTC
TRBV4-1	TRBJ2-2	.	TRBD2	CASSHGLAGGTGELFF	TGCGCCAGCAGCCACGGACTAGCGGGAGGGACCGGGGAGCTGTTTTTT
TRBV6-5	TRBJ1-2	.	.	CASSYGPGGPNYGYTF	TGTGCCAGCAGTTACGGGCCGGGCGGGCCAAACTATGGCTACACCTTC
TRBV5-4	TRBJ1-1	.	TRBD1	CASSRQGVNTEAFF	TGTGCCAGCAGCCGACAGGGGGTCAACACTGAAGCTTTCTTT
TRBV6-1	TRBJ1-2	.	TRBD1	CASSEPGKDRGYGYTF	TGTGCCAGCAGTGAACCAGGCAAAGACAGGGGCTATGGCTACACCTTC
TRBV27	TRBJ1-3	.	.	CASSLSGGASGNTIYF	TGTGCCAGCAGTTTATCGGGAGGAGCCTCTGGAAACACCATATATTTT
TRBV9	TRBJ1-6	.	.	CASSVSPGHDSPLHF	TGTGCCAGCAGCGTATCTCCGGGTCACGATTCACCCCTCCACTTT
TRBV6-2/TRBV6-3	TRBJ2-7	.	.	CASSPLLIYEQYF	TGTGCCAGCAGTCCCCTATTGATCTACGAGCAGTACTTC
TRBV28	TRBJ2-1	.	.	CASSPDGTGDEQFF	TGTGCCAGCAGTCCTGATGGGACTGGGGATGAGCAGTTCTTC
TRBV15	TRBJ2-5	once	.	CATSRDPRGRGQETQYF	TGTGCCACCAGCAGAGATCCTAGGGGGAGGGGGCAAGAGACCCAGTACTTC
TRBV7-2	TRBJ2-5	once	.	CASSLGSVQETQYF	TGTGCCAGCAGCTTAGGCTCAGTACAAGAGACCCAGTACTTC
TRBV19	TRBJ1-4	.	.	CASSRRGNRVATNEKLFF	TGTGCCAGTAGTAGAAGGGGGAACCGAGTTGCAACTAATGAAAAACTGTTTTTT
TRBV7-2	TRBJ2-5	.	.	CASSLSGRLGTQYF	TGTGCCAGCAGCTTATCCGGGAGATTGGGGACCCAGTACTTC
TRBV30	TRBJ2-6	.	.	CAWTDRGGGSRANVLTF	TGTGCCTGGACCGACAGGGGCGGGGGTTCGAGGGCCAACGTCCTGACTTTC
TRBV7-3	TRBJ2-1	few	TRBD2	CASSLTHGRLAGNEQFF	TGTGCCAGCAGCTTAACTCACGGGAGACTAGCGGGCAATGAGCAGTTCTTC
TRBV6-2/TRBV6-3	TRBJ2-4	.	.	CASSYRGQAGNIQYF	TGTGCCAGCAGTTACAGAGGACAAGCAGGCAACATTCAGTACTTC
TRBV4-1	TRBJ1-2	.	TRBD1	CASSKGQDYGYTF	TGCGCCAGCAGCAAGGGACAGGACTATGGCTACACCTTC
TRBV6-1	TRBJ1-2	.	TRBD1	CASSEYMSRGGEGYGYTF	TGTGCCAGCAGTGAATACATGAGTCGAGGGGGCGAGGGCTATGGCTACACCTTC
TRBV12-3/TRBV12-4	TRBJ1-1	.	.	CASTPAGYTEAFF	TGTGCCAGCACCCCCGCGGGATACACTGAAGCTTTCTTT
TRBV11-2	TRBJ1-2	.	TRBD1	CASSLRGTGDGYTF	TGTGCCAGCAGCTTACGGGGGACAGGGGATGGCTACACCTTC
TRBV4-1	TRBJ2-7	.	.	CASSQARTQRYEQYF	TGCGCCAGCAGCCAAGCCCGGACTCAGAGGTACGAGCAGTACTTC
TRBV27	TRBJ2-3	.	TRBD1	CASSFSGTGRTDTQYF	TGTGCCAGCAGTTTTTCCGGGACAGGGAGGACAGATACGCAGTATTTT
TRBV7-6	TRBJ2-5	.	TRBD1	CASSYDSDRGEGETQYF	TGTGCCAGCAGCTATGATTCGGACAGGGGGGAGGGGGAGACCCAGTACTTC
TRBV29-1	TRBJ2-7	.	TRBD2	CSVEGEREMGYEQYF	TGCAGCGTTGAGGGAGAGCGGGAGATGGGCTACGAGCAGTACTTC
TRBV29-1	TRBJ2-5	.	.	CSVDQGWGQETQYF	TGCAGCGTTGATCAGGGTTGGGGCCAAGAGACCCAGTACTTC
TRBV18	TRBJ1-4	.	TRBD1	CASSPGTGTEKLFF	TGTGCCAGCTCACCGGGGACAGGGACCGAAAAACTGTTTTTT
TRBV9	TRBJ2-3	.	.	CASSVGGRGTDTQYF	TGTGCCAGCAGCGTAGGGGGCAGGGGCACAGATACGCAGTATTTT
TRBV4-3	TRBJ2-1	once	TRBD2	CASSLRTSGSYNEQFF	TGCGCCAGCAGCCTACGGACTAGCGGTTCCTACAATGAGCAGTTCTTC
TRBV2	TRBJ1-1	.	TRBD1	CASSGIRDRGIWERAFF	TGTGCCAGCAGTGGAATCCGGGACAGGGGTATTTGGGAAAGAGCTTTCTTT
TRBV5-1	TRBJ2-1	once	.	CASSLEQANYNEQFF	TGCGCCAGCAGCTTGGAACAGGCTAACTACAATGAGCAGTTCTTC
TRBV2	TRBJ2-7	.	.	CASSSGTPGREQYF	TGTGCCAGCAGCTCCGGGACTCCCGGTCGGGAGCAGTACTTC
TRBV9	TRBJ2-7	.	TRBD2	CASSLGGGSPLGWEQYF	TGTGCCAGCAGCCTCGGGGGAGGGTCGCCACTAGGCTGGGAGCAGTACTTC
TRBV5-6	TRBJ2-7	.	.	CASSSRTVYEQYF	TGTGCCAGCAGCTCCAGGACAGTTTACGAGCAGTACTTC
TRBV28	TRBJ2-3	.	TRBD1	CASSSGTGVTDTQYF	TGTGCCAGCAGTTCCGGGACAGGGGTAACAGATACGCAGTATTTT
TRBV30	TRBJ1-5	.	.	CALGSGEVNQPQHF	TGTGCCTTGGGAAGTGGGGAGGTCAATCAGCCCCAGCATTTT
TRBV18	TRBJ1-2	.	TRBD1	CASSPDRGSSGYTF	TGTGCCAGCTCACCGGACAGGGGTAGTAGTGGCTACACCTTC
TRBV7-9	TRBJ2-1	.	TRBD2	CASSLRTSGSNEQFF	TGTGCCAGCAGCCTCCGGACTAGCGGGAGTAATGAGCAGTTCTTC
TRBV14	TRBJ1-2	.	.	CASSQVGLYYGYTF	TGTGCCAGCAGCCAAGTTGGACTCTACTATGGCTACACCTTC
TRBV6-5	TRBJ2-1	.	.	CASSQEVRYNEQFF	TGTGCCAGCAGCCAGGAGGTCCGCTACAATGAGCAGTTCTTC
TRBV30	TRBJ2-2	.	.	CAWSVEDTGELFF	TGTGCCTGGAGTGTAGAGGACACCGGGGAGCTGTTTTTT
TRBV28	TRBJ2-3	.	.	CASSLQRFSLTDTQYF	TGTGCCAGCAGTTTACAACGGTTCTCCCTCACAGATACGCAGTATTTT
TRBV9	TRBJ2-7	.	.	CASSVTGSGEQYF	TGTGCCAGCAGCGTAACAGGGTCAGGCGAGCAGTACTTC
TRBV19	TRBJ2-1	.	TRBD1	CASGGGTGNNNEQFF	TGTGCCAGTGGGGGAGGGACAGGGAACAACAATGAGCAGTTCTTC